This TCR beta chain was obtained from a study of blood T cell repertoires in COVID-19. About the research overall: COVID-19 samples collected from the United States, Italy and Spain covered acute and convalescent phases.

Those who participated ranged in age from roughly 18 to 89 years and resided in 20 to 30 US areas. Grouping used clinical history reported by participants in a survey and questionnaire. This CDR3 spans 13 amino acids. V gave up 2 bases and J gave up 5 bases, with 7 bases separating them. The germline V gene encodes CDR1 KGHSH and CDR2 LQKENI. In the source study's methods: Estimated nucleated cell counts came from reference gene primer amplification. Produced via immunoSEQ multiplex PCR; TCRdb's table is partial and in-frame only. Clone size and V and J calls were adopted from that table, with D and trimming inferred from the DNA. The profile shows about 270,000 clones, approximately 90% of them singletons.

The rearrangement links TRBV18 to TRBJ1-5; D may be TRBD1 (5 bases). The source is a man between 18 and 29 years old who had recovered from COVID-19. The sample comprised PBMCs or T cells enriched from blood (not recorded which). The CDR3 DNA reads as TGTGCCAGCTCACCAATGACAGATCAGCCCCAGCATTTT. This codes for CASSPMTDQPQHF.